Following are 15 T cell receptor beta chains from one sample sequenced in a study of T-cell memory formation after mild COVID-19 (TCRdb year 2021). The protocol used for the library was 5' RACE. Sequencing was carried out with an Illumina NovaSeq 6000. Using fastp trimming at Q25 and MiXCR clonotype assembly, TCRdb reanalyzed the public sequencing data and kept in-frame beta chains. Each entry merges the rows of one CDR3 protein and shows their most common DNA and genes. The sample includes around 340,000 distinct CDR3 sequences, with roughly 15% observed a single time. The ten largest account for 22% of the sample. The sequenced sample consisted of PBMCs or a T cell subset sorted from them (not recorded which). All receptors come from a man younger than 30 who had mild COVID-19 (a few samples of this study predate the infection). The sample titles of this study are shuffled in the database, so cell type and time point are left out; the donor was told from shared clones.

The chain combines TRBV5-1 with TRBJ2-3; a possible D gene is TRBD2 (6 bases). CDR3 length equals 15 residues. With 4 bases removed from V and 0 bases from J, the gap between germline ends came to 12 bases. Germline CDR1 SGHRS, CDR2 YFSETQ. The CDR3 bases are TGCGCCAGCAGCCAGAACGGAGGGAGCACAGATACGCAGTATTTT. Protein product: CASSQNGGSTDTQYF. Full variable domain (outside the CDR3, taken from reference TRBV5-1 and TRBJ2-3): KAGVTQTPRYLIKTRGQQVTLSCSPISGHRSVSWYQQTPGQGLQFLFEYFSETQRNKGNFPGRFSGRQFSNSRSEMNVSTLELGDSALYLCASSQNGGSTDTQYFGPGTRLTVL.

This clonotype was seen only a few times. The V call is TRBV11-2, the J call TRBJ2-2; D uncertain. The V gene's germline CDR1 is SGHAT and CDR2 FQNNGV. Trimming left V 1 base short and J 4 bases short, with 7 bases between. The CDR3 totals 14 residues. The CDR3 DNA is TGTGCCAGCAGCTTAGCGGGCCGCACCGGGGAGCTGTTTTTT. Translation: CASSLAGRTGELFF.

This clonotype was counted between two and nine times. V and J are TRBV5-1 and TRBJ2-7; TRBD2 matches at 9 bases. The CDR3 sequence is 14 residues long. Germline V lookup: CDR1 SGHRS, CDR2 YFSETQ. V was clipped by 4 bases and J by 5 bases; unmatched bases: 7. CDR3: CASSPGLAINEQYF. CDR3 nucleotides: TGCGCCAGCAGCCCGGGACTAGCCATCAACGAGCAGTACTTC.

This clonotype was found a few times. The V gene is TRBV7-8, the J gene TRBJ1-1; TRBD1 is a possible D gene (5 bases). This CDR3 has 14 amino acids. Germline-derived CDR1 and CDR2 are SGHVS and FQNEAQ. Trimming removed 5 bases at V and 5 bases at J, with 15 bases between. The CDR3 here is CASSPGPGGTEAFF. The CDR3 DNA reads as TGTGCCAGCAGCCCGGGGCCGGGGGGAACTGAAGCTTTCTTT.

This clonotype was observed a handful of times. This chain connects TRBV12-3 or TRBV12-4 to TRBJ2-2; the D is unclear. This CDR3 spans 13 amino acids. Trimming stripped 5 bases from V and 6 bases from J, with 10 bases between. In nucleotides, the CDR3 is TGTGCCAGCAGTCCGACGAGCCCCGGGGAGCTGTTTTTT. Protein sequence: CASSPTSPGELFF.

J is TRBJ2-2 and V is TRBV5-4; TRBD2 is a possible D gene (7 bases). With 9 bases removed from V and 7 bases from J, the gap between germline ends came to 19 bases. The germline V gene encodes CDR1 SGHNT and CDR2 YYREEE (reference sequence). The CDR3 runs to 14 residues. The CDR3 DNA is TGTGCCACCCAAAAAGGGGGGGCGGACGGGGAGCTGTTTTTT. Translated: CATQKGGADGELFF.

This chain uses TRBV12-5 with TRBJ1-2, with D possibly matching TRBD1 (5 bases). The CDR3 totals 15 residues. Trimming left V 5 bases short and J 4 bases short, with 17 bases between. The V gene's germline CDR1 is LGHNT and CDR2 FRNRAP. The DNA of the CDR3 is TGTGCTAGTGGTCCCATGTCGCCAGGGAGCTATGGCTACACCTTC. Protein product: CASGPMSPGSYGYTF.

This clonotype occurred a few times. This chain joins TRBV6-5 and TRBJ1-1; a possible D gene is TRBD1 (6 bases). Germline CDR1 MNHEY, CDR2 SVGAGI. The germline V and J ends were trimmed by 3 bases and 0 bases, with 11 bases remaining between them. CDR3 length equals 15 residues. Here the CDR3 DNA reads TGTGCCAGCAGTTATTCAGGGGCGATGAACACTGAAGCTTTCTTT. Residues: CASSYSGAMNTEAFF.

The chain uses TRBV6-6 and TRBJ2-5, with 8 bases identical to TRBD2. Germline assignment: CDR1 MNHNY and CDR2 SVGAGI (reference sequence). CDR3 length: 20 residues. V was pared by 1 base and J by 2 bases, with 18 bases of the junction left unmatched. As DNA, the CDR3 is TGTGCCAGCAGTTACTTTACAGCCCGGGTAGCGGGGACCGATCAAGAGACCCAGTACTTC. Translated: CASSYFTARVAGTDQETQYF.

The CDR3 nucleotides read TGTGCCAGCACCTCTACAGGGACTGGGGCCAACGTCCTGACTTTC. Translating gives CASTSTGTGANVLTF. This chain uses TRBV7-2 with TRBJ2-6; TRBD1 is a possible D gene (6 bases). This CDR3 comprises 15 residues. V was pared by 7 bases and J by 2 bases, with 12 bases between. Germline V gene lookup returns CDR1 SGHTA and CDR2 FQGNSA.

The rearrangement joins TRBV4-2 to TRBJ2-7; D possibly uses TRBD1 or TRBD2 (5 bases each). The CDR3 extends over 13 amino acids. CDR1 and CDR2 from the germline V gene are LGHNA and YNFKEQ. The V and J ends lost 5 bases and 5 bases respectively, with 13 bases between them. CDR3 protein: CASSDIRGDEQYF. The CDR3 nucleotides read TGTGCCAGCAGCGACATCCGAGGGGACGAGCAGTACTTC.

In DNA, the CDR3 is TGTGCCACCGCCCCCCGACAGACCCCCTACAATGAGCAGTTCTTC. The encoded protein is CATAPRQTPYNEQFF. The chain carries TRBV6-6 and TRBJ2-1; D perhaps matches TRBD1 (5 bases). CDR3 size: 15 residues. The germline V gene has CDR1 MNHNY and CDR2 SVGAGI (reference sequence). V was cut by 10 bases and J by 2 bases, with 18 bases left in between.

The chain has TRBV20-1 and TRBJ1-3; possible D gene TRBD1, 5 bases. The CDR3 spans 15 residues. Germline V gene lookup returns CDR1 DFQATT and CDR2 SNEGSKA (reference sequence). Trimming shortened V by 3 bases and J by 3 bases, and 15 bases separated the two germline ends. DNA of the CDR3: TGCAGTGCTAGCCGTATAGGGGTCATTGGAAACACCATATATTTT. Amino acids: CSASRIGVIGNTIYF.

V is TRBV24-1 and J is TRBJ2-3; 7 nucleotides agree with TRBD1. V shed 9 bases and J 2 bases; nucleotides not matched to a gene: 7. The CDR3 runs 14 residues. Germline CDR1 KGHDR, CDR2 SFDVKD. CDR3 residues: CATGVGQDTDTQYF. The CDR3 bases are TGTGCCACCGGGGTTGGACAGGACACAGATACGCAGTATTTT.

In this sample, this clonotype turned up many times. The chain links TRBV5-1 to TRBJ2-3; perhaps TRBD2 as D (6 bases). The CDR3 is 14 amino acids. Trimming cost V 6 bases and J 3 bases, with 14 bases left between them. Germline V CDR1 and CDR2: SGHRS, YFSETQ. The CDR3 here is CASKLASATDTQYF. The CDR3 DNA reads as TGCGCCAGCAAGTTGGCTAGCGCTACAGATACGCAGTATTTT.